This T cell receptor (beta chain) was obtained from a study of CD8 T cells in ankylosing spondylitis. Study-wide points: Blood of patients with ankylosing spondylitis appeared to be characterized by a TCR beta motif of 8 or 9 highly homologous variants. Reported data indicate significant enrichment of disease-linked clones within matched ankylosing spondylitis synovial fluid.

Library preparation for TCR beta used quantitative 5'-RACE with molecular barcodes. TCRdb reanalysed the 5' RACE reads using MiXCR and keeps one entry per CDR3 protein. Of around 770,000 distinct CDR3 sequences in the sample, around 11% are singletons; the top ten hold about 0.49%. The ends were cut back, 1 base at V and 6 bases at J, with 8 bases in the middle. CDR1 SGHTA and CDR2 FQGNSA come from the germline V gene. The length of the CDR3 is 13 residues. As regards this clonotype: Its specificity is unknown.

This receptor was identified in a male donor with ankylosing spondylitis. The chain combines TRBV7-2 with TRBJ2-3; no firm D call. The sample comprised blood, either unsorted or a sorted T cell fraction (not recorded which). CDR3 sequence (DNA): TGTGCCAGCAGCTTAGATTACGGGGATACGCAGTATTTT. This gives the protein CASSLDYGDTQYF.